The source of this TCR beta chain is a study of cytomegalovirus exposure and HLA in healthy donors. The ends lost 4 bases at V and 2 bases at J; junction bases unmatched: 6. The CDR3 is 16 amino acids. CDR1 is SGHTA and CDR2 is FQGNSA in the germline V gene. Findings and limits, study-wide: In a later analysis, the majority of CMV-associated beta chains seemingly showed HLA restriction. For most subjects, TCR beta sequences were reported to predict HLA-A and HLA-B alleles with accuracy. Later, an analysis showed that TCR beta chains associated with HLA were more clonally expanded than others that were equally common.

It was with 60 Vbeta and 13 Jbeta primers that the PCR ran. The data were produced by immunoSEQ multiplex PCR, yet TCRdb's version contains in-frame clones alone and is incomplete. The data contain 150,000 to 160,000 clones, 65% to 80% of them singletons. This clone has only a few counts. Its antigen remains unidentified. Though probably carrying unrecorded immune exposures, donors were nominally healthy at sampling. The chain is built from TRBV7-2 and TRBJ2-1; TRBD2 aligns across 9 bases. The sequence came from a man aged 18 to 35 in good health and CMV-seronegative. The sequencing sample was made of PBMCs. The CDR3: CASSYAAGGAYNEQFF. CDR3 in DNA: TGTGCCAGCAGCTACGCCGCGGGGGGGGCCTACAATGAGCAGTTCTTC.